The rows below give T cell receptor beta chains drawn from one sample of a study of response to subunit inactivated influenza vaccine. TCRdb called the RT-PCR reads again in MiXCR, with one record for every CDR3 protein. Among over 650,000 distinct CDR3 sequences, approximately 17% were seen once, and the ten largest hold roughly a tenth. Source: PBMCs from blood, taken about 5 days after vaccination. The receptor set was obtained from a man in his fifties who received an inactivated influenza vaccine. Both conserved end residues are part of each CDR3. D genes are given only for firm matches. Part of the rows lack a size; the others show once, few, many or a class for expanded clones.

clone_size	v_call	d_call	j_call	cdr3_aa	cdr3_nt
few	TRBV7-9	.	TRBJ2-3	CASSFVTGTSTDTQYF	TGTGCCAGCAGCTTCGTGACAGGAACTAGCACAGATACGCAGTATTTT
.	TRBV20-1	TRBD2	TRBJ2-3	CSATGSGGTTDTQYF	TGCAGTGCTACTGGGAGCGGGGGGACCACAGATACGCAGTATTTT
.	TRBV28	TRBD2	TRBJ2-3	CASSPLAGASTDTQYF	TGTGCCAGCAGTCCTCTAGCGGGAGCGAGCACAGATACGCAGTATTTT
few	TRBV5-1	TRBD1	TRBJ2-7	CASRPRQGTYEQYF	TGCGCCAGCAGACCTCGACAGGGAACCTACGAGCAGTACTTC
.	TRBV7-9	.	TRBJ2-3	CASRSGPSGTQYF	TGTGCCAGCAGAAGTGGTCCCTCAGGTACGCAGTATTTT
.	TRBV20-1	TRBD2	TRBJ2-7	CSGTSGSPRLIEQYF	TGCAGCGGGACTAGCGGGAGTCCACGTTTGATCGAGCAGTACTTC
.	TRBV11-2	TRBD1	TRBJ2-2	CASRHTGGRTGELFF	TGTGCCAGCAGGCACACAGGGGGTCGAACCGGGGAGCTGTTTTTT
.	TRBV5-1	TRBD2	TRBJ2-7	CASSVGTSGSYEQYF	TGCGCCAGCAGCGTTGGGACTAGCGGGAGTTACGAGCAGTACTTC
few	TRBV6-2/TRBV6-3	.	TRBJ2-3	CASSYRLPDTQYF	TGTGCCAGCAGTTACAGGCTTCCAGATACGCAGTATTTT
.	TRBV29-1	TRBD1	TRBJ2-3	CSVARDRSTDTQYF	TGCAGCGTAGCCCGGGACAGAAGCACAGATACGCAGTATTTT
few	TRBV12-3/TRBV12-4	.	TRBJ2-7	CASSFQQGGSYEQYF	TGTGCCAGCAGTTTTCAACAGGGAGGGTCCTACGAGCAGTACTTC
.	TRBV24-1	TRBD2	TRBJ2-5	CATSDPGLAGGRETQYF	TGTGCCACCAGTGACCCGGGACTAGCGGGAGGAAGGGAGACCCAGTACTTC
few	TRBV7-3	.	TRBJ2-3	CASSLNVAGDTQYF	TGTGCCAGCAGCTTAAACGTAGCCGGAGATACGCAGTATTTT
many	TRBV20-1	TRBD2	TRBJ2-1	CSARGTPSSGREYNEQFF	TGCAGTGCTAGAGGAACACCCTCGAGCGGGAGGGAATACAATGAGCAGTTCTTC
.	TRBV20-1	TRBD2	TRBJ2-1	CGARASGRVNEQFF	TGCGGTGCACGGGCTAGCGGGAGAGTCAATGAGCAGTTCTTC
many	TRBV5-1	TRBD2	TRBJ2-1	CASSLTSGREFYNEQFF	TGCGCCAGCAGCCTGACTAGCGGGAGGGAGTTCTACAATGAGCAGTTCTTC
.	TRBV7-9	TRBD2	TRBJ2-3	CASSLGRSGGFAQYF	TGTGCCAGCAGCTTAGGGCGGAGCGGGGGTTTTGCGCAGTATTTT
few	TRBV7-9	TRBD2	TRBJ2-1	CASSPGLVSNEQFF	TGTGCCAGCAGCCCAGGACTAGTGAGCAATGAGCAGTTCTTC
few	TRBV20-1	.	TRBJ1-5	CSARDLPRDQPQHF	TGCAGTGCTAGAGATTTGCCGAGGGATCAGCCCCAGCATTTT
few	TRBV7-8	.	TRBJ2-7	CASSERGVSYEQYF	TGTGCCAGCAGCGAAAGGGGAGTCTCCTACGAGCAGTACTTC
many	TRBV7-3	TRBD1	TRBJ2-3	CASSSLQGPDTQYF	TGTGCCAGCAGCTCACTACAGGGGCCAGATACGCAGTATTTT
.	TRBV12-3/TRBV12-4	.	TRBJ2-1	CASSFVLAFEQFF	TGTGCCAGCAGTTTCGTTCTAGCCTTTGAGCAGTTCTTC
.	TRBV20-1	.	TRBJ1-2	CSARGPGHYGYTF	TGCAGTGCTAGAGGCCCAGGGCACTATGGCTACACCTTC
few	TRBV20-1	.	TRBJ1-6	CSARVEGSRNSPLHF	TGCAGTGCTAGAGTTGAGGGTTCTAGGAATTCACCCCTCCACTTT
few	TRBV7-2	.	TRBJ2-2	CASSLEAGRNTGELFF	TGTGCCAGCAGCTTAGAGGCAGGGAGGAACACCGGGGAGCTGTTTTTT
.	TRBV6-5	.	TRBJ1-1	CASSYLEGDTEAFF	TGTGCCAGCAGTTACCTTGAAGGGGACACTGAAGCTTTCTTT
few	TRBV11-2	TRBD1	TRBJ2-5	CASSRTGSETQYF	TGTGCCAGCAGCCGGACAGGGTCCGAGACCCAGTACTTC
few	TRBV5-1	TRBD1	TRBJ2-3	CASRSTGGDTQYF	TGCGCCAGCAGGTCGACAGGGGGGGATACGCAGTATTTT
.	TRBV14	.	TRBJ1-2	CASSRNRLSYTF	TGTGCCAGCAGCCGCAACAGGTTAAGCTACACCTTC
few	TRBV29-1	TRBD1	TRBJ2-3	CSVGPPTGGTDTQYF	TGCAGCGTTGGCCCCCCGACAGGGGGCACAGATACGCAGTATTTT
many	TRBV5-1	.	TRBJ2-3	CASSSEDSFDTQYF	TGCGCCAGCAGCTCGGAGGACTCCTTCGATACGCAGTATTTT
.	TRBV7-9	.	TRBJ1-1	CASSSQGRAFF	TGTGCCAGCAGCTCTCAAGGGAGAGCTTTCTTT